The T cell receptor beta chain described here comes from a study of OX40 agonist ivuxolimab in advanced cancers. The overall study: The mean age was about 61 years, ranging from 23 to 79, with 80% to 85% of participants male. Notes on the study in general: Antigens targeted by the expanded peripheral T cells were not determined.

Autoimmune disease history or systemic immunosuppression led to patients being barred. Method: immunoSEQ multiplex PCR; TCRdb's copy keeps in-frame clones and lacks some. The sample comprises over 55,000 clones, about 87% of which are singletons, and approximately 2% rests with the top ten. Note on this clone: Its antigen is still unknown.

The CDR3 is 15 residues long. CDR1 SEHNR and CDR2 FQNEAQ come from the germline V gene (reference sequence). The junction had 9 bases not matched to a gene; V was cut back by 4 bases and J by 5 bases. The source material was CD4+ or CD8+ T cells sorted from blood, sampled in a trial of the OX40 agonist ivuxolimab. The TCR sequence derives from an adult with an advanced solid tumor such as melanoma, head and neck, liver or kidney cancer. The chain carries TRBV7-9 and TRBJ2-5, with TRBD2 matching over 8 bases. CDR3 nucleotides: TGTGCCAGCAGCTCCCGGACAGCGGGAGTTGAGACCCAGTACTTC. Its translation: CASSSRTAGVETQYF.